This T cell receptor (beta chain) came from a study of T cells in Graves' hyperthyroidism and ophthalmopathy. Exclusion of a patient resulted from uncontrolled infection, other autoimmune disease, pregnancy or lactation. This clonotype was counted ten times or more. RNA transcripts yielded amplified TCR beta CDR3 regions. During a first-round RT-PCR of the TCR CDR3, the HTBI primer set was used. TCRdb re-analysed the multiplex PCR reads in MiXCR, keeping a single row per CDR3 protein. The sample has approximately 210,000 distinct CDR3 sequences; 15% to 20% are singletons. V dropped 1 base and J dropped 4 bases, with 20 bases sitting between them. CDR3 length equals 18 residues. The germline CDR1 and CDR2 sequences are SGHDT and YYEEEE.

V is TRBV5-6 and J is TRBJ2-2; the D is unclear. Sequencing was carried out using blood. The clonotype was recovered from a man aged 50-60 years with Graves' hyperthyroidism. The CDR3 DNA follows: TGTGCCAGCAGCTTGACGCGTCAATCCCTTCTAGGCACCGGGGAGCTGTTTTTT. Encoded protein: CASSLTRQSLLGTGELFF.